The next 15 T cell receptor beta chains were all read from a single sample in a study of patients and donors after allogeneic stem cell transplantation. TCRdb ran MiXCR on the RT-PCR reads and lists one entry per CDR3 protein. The table records approximately 410,000 distinct CDR3 sequences, 16% of them present only once. Sequenced: blood, either unsorted or a sorted T cell fraction (not recorded which). The receptor set was obtained from a human donor who was either an allogeneic HSCT recipient or a stem cell or donor lymphocyte infusion donor (not recorded which). It is not recorded whose cells these are; they may come from a transplant donor.

The rearrangement links TRBV29-1 to TRBJ2-1; unclear D gene. V lost 7 bases to trimming and J lost 2 bases, with 9 bases between them. Germline V gives CDR1 SQVTM, CDR2 ANQGSEA. The CDR3 runs 12 residues. The DNA of the CDR3 is TGCAGCGCCGAGCCCACCTACAATGAGCAGTTCTTC. Translation: CSAEPTYNEQFF.

This clonotype was detected only a few times. The chain is built from TRBV6-5 and TRBJ2-2; 7 bases match TRBD2. J was trimmed by 7 bases and V by 0 bases; bases with no gene match: 8. In germline, CDR1 is MNHEY, CDR2 SVGAGI. CDR3 length: 16 residues. The CDR3: CASSYSGPAGRGELFF. Here the CDR3 DNA reads TGTGCCAGCAGTTACTCGGGTCCAGCGGGACGCGGGGAGCTGTTTTTT.

CDR3 region: CASSQPEGRYLRLFF. The CDR3, as DNA: TGTGCCAGCAGCCAACCGGAGGGACGGTACCTCCGCCTGTTTTTT. The rearrangement links TRBV14 to TRBJ2-2; D perhaps matches TRBD2 (6 bases). CDR1 is SGHDN, CDR2 FVKESK, per germline. The CDR3 is made up of 15 amino acids. Trimming stripped 2 bases from V and 14 bases from J, with 21 bases between.

The rearrangement links TRBV6-1 to TRBJ2-2, with a tentative D call TRBD1 (5 bases). V was cut by 6 bases and J by 0 bases, with 17 bases left in between. The CDR3 length is 17 residues. Germline loops: CDR1 MNHNS, CDR2 SASEGT. This chain's CDR3 is CASSRRVSETNTGELFF. In DNA form, the CDR3 reads TGTGCCAGCAGCCGCAGGGTGAGCGAAACGAACACCGGGGAGCTGTTTTTT.

V gene TRBV24-1 combines with J gene TRBJ1-5; TRBD1 might be the D (5 bases). Germline V gives CDR1 KGHDR, CDR2 SFDVKD. CDR3 size: 15 residues. The V and J ends lost 3 bases and 3 bases respectively, with 11 bases between them. The CDR3 protein is CATSDAQGTNQPQHF. The CDR3 DNA follows: TGTGCCACCAGTGATGCGCAGGGCACCAATCAGCCCCAGCATTTT.

This clonotype was observed at least ten times. The chain joins TRBV7-9 to TRBJ2-3; 11 positions match TRBD2. The ends lost 10 bases at V and 5 bases at J; junction bases unmatched: 8. CDR3 length equals 14 residues. Germline assignment: CDR1 SEHNR and CDR2 FQNEAQ (reference sequence). The CDR3 sequence is CATVPSGGRDTQYF. In nucleotides, the CDR3 is TGTGCCACCGTGCCTAGCGGGGGGCGAGATACGCAGTATTTT.

This clonotype showed up many times. This rearrangement joins TRBV4-3 to TRBJ2-5; TRBD2 agrees at 13 bases. Germline V gene data show CDR1 as LGHNA and CDR2 as YSLEER. V dropped 0 bases and J dropped 1; count of bases not matched to a gene: 5. The CDR3 covers 18 residues. As DNA, the CDR3 is TGCGCCAGCAGCCAAGACCTGACTAGCGGGGGGCTCCAAGAGACCCAGTACTTC. Its protein product is CASSQDLTSGGLQETQYF.

This clonotype was counted only a few times. The chain is built from TRBV7-2 and TRBJ2-1; TRBD1 aligns across 7 bases. The J segment lost 2 bases and the V segment lost 6 bases, leaving 4 bases of the junction unmatched. The germline gives CDR1 SGHTA, CDR2 FQGNSA. CDR3 length: 14 amino acids. The CDR3, as DNA: TGTGCCAGCAGGCCAGGGGGAACCTACAATGAGCAGTTCTTC. Residues: CASRPGGTYNEQFF.

This clonotype was counted a few times. The rearrangement links TRBV4-1 to TRBJ2-1; TRBD2 matches 11 bases. The CDR3 has 19 amino acids. From germline, CDR1 is MGHRA and CDR2 YSYEKL. V shed 5 bases and J 4 bases; nucleotides not matched to a gene: 16. CDR3 sequence: CASSARGHGSGRVYNEQFF. In DNA form, the CDR3 reads TGCGCCAGCAGCGCTAGAGGTCATGGTAGCGGGAGGGTTTACAATGAGCAGTTCTTC.

The chain carries TRBV13 and TRBJ2-6, with a possible D match to TRBD1 (6 bases). Germline V gives CDR1 PRHDT, CDR2 FYEKMQ (reference sequence). This CDR3 is 19 amino acids long. The V end was cut by 5 bases, the J end by 1 base, with 21 bases between. The CDR3: CASSPRTAVEPSGANVLTF. In DNA form, the CDR3 reads TGTGCCAGCAGCCCCCGGACAGCAGTGGAACCTTCTGGGGCCAACGTCCTGACTTTC. Drawing the rest from reference TRBV13 and TRBJ2-6, the complete variable domain is AAGVIQSPRHLIKEKRETATLKCYPIPRHDTVYWYQQGPGQDPQFLISFYEKMQSDKGSIPDRFSAQQFSDYHSELNMSSLELGDSALYFCASSPRTAVEPSGANVLTFGAGSRLTVL.

This clonotype was seen a handful of times. The rearrangement uses TRBV6-1 and TRBJ1-1; D remains ambiguous. Per the germline V gene, CDR1 is MNHNS and CDR2 is SASEGT. V gave up 0 bases and J gave up 1 base, with 6 bases separating them. The CDR3 sequence is 14 residues long. CDR3 sequence: CASSEAAGNTEAFF. The CDR3 DNA follows: TGTGCCAGCAGTGAAGCGGCAGGGAACACTGAAGCTTTCTTT.

This clonotype was observed a few times. The V and J genes are TRBV12-3 or TRBV12-4 and TRBJ2-3; the D gene is possibly TRBD1 (6 bases). Trimming took 0 bases from V and 2 from J, leaving 9 bases between them. CDR3 length: 15 residues. The CDR3 bases are TGTGCCAGCAGTTTAGCGCAGGGGCTCACAGATACGCAGTATTTT. This codes for CASSLAQGLTDTQYF.

This clonotype was recorded only once. The gene calls are TRBV7-3 and TRBJ2-5; TRBD2 agrees at 13 bases. This CDR3 spans 16 amino acids. Trimming removed 5 bases from V and 2 bases from J; junction bases left unmatched: 5. Germline values: CDR1 SGHTA, CDR2 FQGTGA. CDR3 region: CASSVSGLAGQETQYF. In DNA, the CDR3 is TGTGCCAGCAGCGTCTCGGGACTAGCGGGGCAAGAGACCCAGTACTTC. Combining the CDR3 with reference TRBV7-3 and TRBJ2-5 gives the whole variable domain GAGVSQTPSNKVTEKGKYVELRCDPISGHTALYWYRQSLGQGPEFLIYFQGTGAADDSGLPNDRFFAVRPEGSVSTLKIQRTERGDSAVYLCASSVSGLAGQETQYFGPGTRLLVL.

The chain is built from TRBV5-1 and TRBJ2-7; D not resolved. The V and J ends lost 0 bases and 2 bases respectively, with 9 bases between them. Germline CDR1 reads SGHRS; CDR2 reads YFSETQ. The CDR3 extends over 14 amino acids. For the CDR3, the DNA is TGCGCCAGCAGCTTGGTGACCCCCCCCTACGAGCAGTACTTC. It encodes CASSLVTPPYEQYF. Full variable domain (remainder filled in from reference TRBV5-1 and TRBJ2-7): KAGVTQTPRYLIKTRGQQVTLSCSPISGHRSVSWYQQTPGQGLQFLFEYFSETQRNKGNFPGRFSGRQFSNSRSEMNVSTLELGDSALYLCASSLVTPPYEQYFGPGTRLTVT.

The CDR3 DNA is TGCGCCAGCAGCTTAGGTAGCGGGAGTCCAAGCTCCTACAATGAGCAGTTCTTC. Translated, it gives CASSLGSGSPSSYNEQFF. The chain joins TRBV5-1 to TRBJ2-1; 9 nucleotides line up with TRBD2. The CDR3 covers 18 residues. V trimming: 2 bases; J trimming: 0 bases; junction bases outside the gene matches: 9. Germline assignment: CDR1 SGHRS and CDR2 YFSETQ. The full variable domain, completed using reference TRBV5-1 and TRBJ2-1, is KAGVTQTPRYLIKTRGQQVTLSCSPISGHRSVSWYQQTPGQGLQFLFEYFSETQRNKGNFPGRFSGRQFSNSRSEMNVSTLELGDSALYLCASSLGSGSPSSYNEQFFGPGTRLTVL.